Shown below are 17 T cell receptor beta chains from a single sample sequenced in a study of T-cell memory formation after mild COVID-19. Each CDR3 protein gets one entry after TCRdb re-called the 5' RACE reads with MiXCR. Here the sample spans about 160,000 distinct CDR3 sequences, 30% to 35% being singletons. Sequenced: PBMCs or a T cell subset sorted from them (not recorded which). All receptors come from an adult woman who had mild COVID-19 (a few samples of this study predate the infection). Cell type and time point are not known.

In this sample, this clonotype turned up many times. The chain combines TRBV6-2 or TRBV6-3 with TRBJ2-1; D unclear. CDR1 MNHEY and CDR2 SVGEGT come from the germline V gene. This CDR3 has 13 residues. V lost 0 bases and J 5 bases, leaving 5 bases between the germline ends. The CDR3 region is CASSYSSNNEQFF. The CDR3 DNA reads TGTGCCAGCAGTTACTCGTCTAACAATGAGCAGTTCTTC.

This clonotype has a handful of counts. CDR3 DNA: TGTGCCAGCAGCCAAGATCCCCGTCTGGGGACTGAAGCTTTCTTT. Translating it yields CASSQDPRLGTEAFF. This rearrangement joins TRBV14 to TRBJ1-1; D ambiguous. Germline CDR1 reads SGHDN; CDR2 reads FVKESK. The CDR3 sequence is 15 residues long. Trimming pared 0 bases from V and 5 bases from J, leaving 13 bases between.

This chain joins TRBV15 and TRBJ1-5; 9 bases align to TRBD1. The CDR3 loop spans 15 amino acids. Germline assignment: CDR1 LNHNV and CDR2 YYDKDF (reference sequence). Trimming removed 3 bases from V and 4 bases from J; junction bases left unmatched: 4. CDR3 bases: TGTGCCACCAGCAGTGCCGGGACAGGGAATCAGCCCCAGCATTTT. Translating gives CATSSAGTGNQPQHF.

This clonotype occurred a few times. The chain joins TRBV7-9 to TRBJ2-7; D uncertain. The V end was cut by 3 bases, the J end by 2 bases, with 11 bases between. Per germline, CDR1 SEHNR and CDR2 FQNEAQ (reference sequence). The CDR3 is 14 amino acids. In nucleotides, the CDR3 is TGTGCCAGCAGCTTCTCGCGATACGCCTACGAGCAGTACTTC. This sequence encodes CASSFSRYAYEQYF.

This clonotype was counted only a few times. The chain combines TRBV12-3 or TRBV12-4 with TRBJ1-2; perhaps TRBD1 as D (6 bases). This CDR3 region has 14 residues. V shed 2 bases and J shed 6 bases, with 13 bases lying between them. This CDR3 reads CASSLRLDSHGYTF. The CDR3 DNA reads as TGTGCCAGCAGTTTAAGGCTGGACAGTCATGGCTACACCTTC.

Here the CDR3 DNA reads TGTGCCAGCAGCTTTACAGGTGGGCAGGATGGCTACACCTTC. It specifies CASSFTGGQDGYTF. V usage is TRBV7-3 and J usage is TRBJ1-2; the D gene is possibly TRBD1 (5 bases). The ends were cut back, 3 bases at V and 6 bases at J, with 14 bases in the middle. The germline CDR1 and CDR2 sequences are SGHTA and FQGTGA. CDR3 length equals 14 residues.

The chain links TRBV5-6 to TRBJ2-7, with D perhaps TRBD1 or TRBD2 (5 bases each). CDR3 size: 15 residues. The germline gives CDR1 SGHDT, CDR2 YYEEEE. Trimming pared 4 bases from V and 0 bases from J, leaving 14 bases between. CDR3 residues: CASSRWIGASYEQYF. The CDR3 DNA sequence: TGTGCCAGCAGCCGATGGATCGGGGCCTCCTACGAGCAGTACTTC.

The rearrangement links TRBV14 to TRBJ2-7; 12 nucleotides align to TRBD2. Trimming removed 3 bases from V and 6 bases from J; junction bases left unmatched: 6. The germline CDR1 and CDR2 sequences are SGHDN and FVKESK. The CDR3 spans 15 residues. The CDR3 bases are TGTGCCAGCAGCCACCTAGCGGGAGGGCCCAGCGAGCAGTACTTC. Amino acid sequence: CASSHLAGGPSEQYF. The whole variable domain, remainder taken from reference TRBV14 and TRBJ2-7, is EAGVTQFPSHSVIEKGQTVTLRCDPISGHDNLYWYRRVMGKEIKFLLHFVKESKQDESGMPNNRFLAERTGGTYSTLKVQPAELEDSGVYFCASSHLAGGPSEQYFGPGTRLTVT.

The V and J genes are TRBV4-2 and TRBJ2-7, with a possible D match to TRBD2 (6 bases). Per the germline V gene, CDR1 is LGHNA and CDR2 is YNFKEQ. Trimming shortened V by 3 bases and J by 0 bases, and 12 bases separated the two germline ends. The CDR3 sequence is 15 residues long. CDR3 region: CASSQERASSYEQYF. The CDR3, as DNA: TGTGCCAGCAGCCAGGAGCGGGCGAGCTCCTACGAGCAGTACTTC.

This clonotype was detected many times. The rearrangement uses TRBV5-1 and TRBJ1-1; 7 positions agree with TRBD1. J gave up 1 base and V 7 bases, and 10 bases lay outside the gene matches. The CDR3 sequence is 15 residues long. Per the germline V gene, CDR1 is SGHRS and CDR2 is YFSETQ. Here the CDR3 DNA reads TGCGCCAGCCGCCTCCCAGGGGGGTCGAACACTGAAGCTTTCTTT. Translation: CASRLPGGSNTEAFF.

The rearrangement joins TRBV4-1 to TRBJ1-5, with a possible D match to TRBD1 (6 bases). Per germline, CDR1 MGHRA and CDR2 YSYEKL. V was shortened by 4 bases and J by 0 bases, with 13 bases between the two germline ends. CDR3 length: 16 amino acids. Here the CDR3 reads CASSPGTLNSNQPQHF. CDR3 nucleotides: TGCGCCAGCAGCCCGGGGACACTTAATAGCAATCAGCCCCAGCATTTT.

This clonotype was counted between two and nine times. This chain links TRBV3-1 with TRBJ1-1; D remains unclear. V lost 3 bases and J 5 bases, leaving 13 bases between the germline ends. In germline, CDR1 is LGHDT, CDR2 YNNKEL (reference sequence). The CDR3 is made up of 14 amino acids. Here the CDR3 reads CASSQGSWGTEAFF. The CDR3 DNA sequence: TGTGCCAGCAGCCAGGGCTCGTGGGGAACTGAAGCTTTCTTT.

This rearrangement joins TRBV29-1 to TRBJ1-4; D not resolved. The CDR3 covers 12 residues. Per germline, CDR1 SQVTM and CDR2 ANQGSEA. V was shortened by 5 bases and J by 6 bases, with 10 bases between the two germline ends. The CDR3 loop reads CSVLQWDEKLFF. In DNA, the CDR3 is TGCAGCGTTTTACAGTGGGATGAAAAACTGTTTTTT. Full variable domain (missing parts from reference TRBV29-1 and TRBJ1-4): SAVISQKPSRDICQRGTSLTIQCQVDSQVTMMFWYRQQPGQSLTLIATANQGSEATYESGFVIDKFPISRPNLTFSTLTVSNMSPEDSSIYLCSVLQWDEKLFFGSGTQLSVL.

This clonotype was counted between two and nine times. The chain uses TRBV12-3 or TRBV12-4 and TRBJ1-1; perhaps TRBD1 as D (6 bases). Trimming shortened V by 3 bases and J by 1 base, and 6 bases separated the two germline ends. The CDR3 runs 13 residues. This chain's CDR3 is CASSFRGNTEAFF. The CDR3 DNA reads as TGTGCCAGCAGTTTCAGGGGGAACACTGAAGCTTTCTTT.

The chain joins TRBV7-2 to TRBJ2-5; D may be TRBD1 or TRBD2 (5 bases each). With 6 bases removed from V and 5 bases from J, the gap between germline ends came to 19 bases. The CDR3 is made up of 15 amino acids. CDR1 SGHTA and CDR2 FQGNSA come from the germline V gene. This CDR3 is CASRGPRAGFETQYF. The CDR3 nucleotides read TGTGCCAGCAGAGGGCCCAGGGCGGGTTTTGAGACCCAGTACTTC.

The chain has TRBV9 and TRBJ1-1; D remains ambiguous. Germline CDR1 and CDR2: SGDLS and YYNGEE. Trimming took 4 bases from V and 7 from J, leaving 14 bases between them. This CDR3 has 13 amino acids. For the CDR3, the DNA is TGTGCCAGCAGCCCGAACACGGGTGGTGAAGCTTTCTTT. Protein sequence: CASSPNTGGEAFF.

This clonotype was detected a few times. This CDR3 reads CASSVATGGMTDTQYF. The CDR3 DNA sequence: TGTGCCAGCAGCGTAGCTACCGGCGGGATGACAGATACGCAGTATTTT. This sequence joins TRBV9 and TRBJ2-3, with TRBD2 as a possible D gene (6 bases). CDR1 SGDLS and CDR2 YYNGEE come from the germline V gene. Trimming took 0 bases from V and 3 from J, leaving 14 bases between them. This CDR3 spans 16 amino acids.